This T cell receptor beta chain appears in the sequencing data of a study of T cells in Graves' hyperthyroidism and ophthalmopathy. Study summary: Peripheral blood sampling occurred at initial diagnosis, before any treatment.

RNA transcripts yielded amplified TCR beta CDR3 regions. The TCR CDR3 was amplified in a first-round RT-PCR using the HTBI primer set. TCRdb itself ran the multiplex PCR reads through MiXCR, one entry per CDR3 protein. The sample yields 490,000 or so distinct CDR3 sequences, 22% seen once. There are 16 residues in the CDR3. The germline gives CDR1 DFQATT, CDR2 SNEGSKA (reference sequence). Losses at the gene ends were 5 bases for V and 3 bases for J; bases not matched to a gene: 13. This chain connects TRBV20-1 to TRBJ2-1; 7 bases map to TRBD2. This sequence was found in a woman in her seventies with Graves' ophthalmopathy. The specimen sequenced was blood. The CDR3: CSARPVGGSVYNEQFF. CDR3 nucleotide sequence: TGCAGTGCTCGGCCCGTCGGCGGGAGTGTCTACAATGAGCAGTTCTTC.